The present T cell receptor beta chain was sequenced within a study of blood T cell repertoires in COVID-19 (dated by TCRdb to the early 2020s). For the wider study: The collaborator samples originated in the United States, Italy and Spain and spanned the acute and convalescent phases of COVID-19. The material from the prospective study consisted of cDNA or gDNA derived from T cells, B-cell-depleted T cells, or PBMCs. Subjects who had been exposed to COVID-19, were actively infected with it, or had recovered from it provided the deeply sampled blood TCRbeta repertoires that made up the dataset. A freely available public database, intended as a resource for researchers studying the immune response to SARS-CoV-2, is where the repertoires were released. The samples were drawn from two sources: the first 160 participants of the ongoing ImmuneRACE study, and 1,254 subjects contributed by 6 global collaborators. Nearly every sample came with metadata listing a de-identified subject ID, COVID-19 status, age in years and sex. Where HLA class I and class II types were available, the types were taken from metadata supplied by the sample provider, not from assay-based typing.

TCRbeta CDR3 regions were amplified from genomic DNA using the immunoSEQ Assay, a bias-controlled multiplex PCR. The authors' analysis ran thus. The number of nucleated cells in each sample was estimated from the amplification of reference gene primers within the assay. Sequence reads were collapsed and filtered to measure the absolute abundance of every unique TCRbeta CDR3 rearrangement. Productive Simpson clonality was computed per sample as the square root of Simpson's diversity index over productive rearrangements. TCRdb retrieved this table from immuneACCESS and kept in-frame rearrangements only. Not all clones are present; in checked studies, unresolved V genes account for under half, and no reason is known for the remainder. The V and J calls and the clone size are those of that table, but D and trimming were determined from the DNA. The sample profile shows under 450,000 clones; 81% of them were found once. Jointly, the top ten make up under 1.2% of the sample.

Broader findings and caveats from the paper: Clinical and demographic metadata were provided uncurated, with the amount varying by source and participant.

Notes on this clone: The antigen it binds to is not known. The sample holds no much larger clone one base away, and base qualities are not on file.

The collaborating institutions used their own protocols to collect whole blood in K2EDTA tubes. Collaborator samples were shipped for TCRbeta analysis as frozen whole blood, isolated PBMCs, or DNA extracted from either sample type. Including cysteine and phenylalanine, the CDR3 has 15 amino acids. This entry keeps only the CDR3 DNA: 45 bases, framed from base 1. CDR1 and CDR2 are read off the germline V gene (reference sequence) as GTSNPN and SVGIG. V is cut by 3 bases and J by 0 bases, and the space between the germline ends is 9 bases. The sequencing input was peripheral blood. This sequence originates from a human donor with acute or convalescent COVID-19. The donor label of this sample is uncertain. This chain joins TRBV30 to TRBJ2-6, with the D segment identity uncertain. The DNA reads TGTGCCTGGAGGGCCGCAAGCTCTGGGGCCAACGTCCTGACTTTC. Translation gives CAWRAASSGANVLTF.